The rows below give T cell receptor beta chains drawn from one sample of a study of OX40 agonist ivuxolimab in advanced cancers. Sequenced by immunoSEQ multiplex PCR; TCRdb stores in-frame clones only, minus some. The sample carries some 77,000 clones, about four fifths recorded once. Sequencing used CD4+ or CD8+ T cells sorted from blood, obtained in a trial of the OX40 agonist ivuxolimab. The origin of the receptors is an adult with an advanced solid tumor such as melanoma, head and neck, liver or kidney cancer. The CDR3 runs from the conserved cysteine through the conserved F or W. A D gene is named only where the DNA matches it firmly. Clone size is stated in some rows and not others, as once, few, many or a class when expanded.

d_call: -
v_call: TRBV30
clone_size: -
j_call: TRBJ1-3
cdr3_aa: CAVKGMSLNTIYF
cdr3_nt: TGTGCCGTGAAAGGGATGTCGCTAAACACCATATATTTT

d_call: -
v_call: TRBV7-2
clone_size: -
j_call: TRBJ2-3
cdr3_aa: CASTAWVTGDTQYF
cdr3_nt: TGTGCCAGCACCGCCTGGGTAACCGGAGATACGCAGTATTTT

d_call: -
v_call: TRBV6-5
clone_size: -
j_call: TRBJ1-2
cdr3_aa: CASSYRAGRDGYTF
cdr3_nt: TGTGCCAGCAGTTACCGGGCAGGGCGGGATGGCTACACCTTC

d_call: -
v_call: TRBV28
clone_size: -
j_call: TRBJ2-7
cdr3_aa: CASSTHQGTYEQYF
cdr3_nt: TGTGCCAGCTCCACCCATCAGGGAACCTACGAGCAGTACTTC

d_call: -
v_call: TRBV2
clone_size: -
j_call: TRBJ1-6
cdr3_aa: CASSGPGSWGSPLHF
cdr3_nt: TGTGCCAGCAGTGGTCCGGGGTCGTGGGGTTCACCCCTCCACTTT

d_call: -
v_call: TRBV5-1
clone_size: -
j_call: TRBJ1-4
cdr3_aa: CASSGSGNEKLFF
cdr3_nt: TGCGCCAGCAGTGGTTCGGGGAATGAAAAACTGTTTTTT

d_call: -
v_call: TRBV11-2
clone_size: -
j_call: TRBJ1-5
cdr3_aa: CASSSNREGRHQPQHF
cdr3_nt: TGTGCCAGCAGCTCGAACAGGGAGGGGAGGCATCAGCCCCAGCATTTT

d_call: -
v_call: TRBV15
clone_size: -
j_call: TRBJ1-5
cdr3_aa: CATSSPGNQPQHF
cdr3_nt: TGTGCCACCAGCAGCCCCGGTAATCAGCCCCAGCATTTT

d_call: -
v_call: TRBV5-1
clone_size: -
j_call: TRBJ2-5
cdr3_aa: CASSPGLQETQYF
cdr3_nt: TGCGCCAGCAGCCCGGGGCTCCAAGAGACCCAGTACTTC

d_call: -
v_call: TRBV30
clone_size: few
j_call: TRBJ1-1
cdr3_aa: CAWSVPRTQLNFNTEAFF
cdr3_nt: TGTGCCTGGAGTGTACCCCGCACGCAGCTTAATTTTAACACTGAAGCTTTCTTT

d_call: -
v_call: TRBV29-1
clone_size: once
j_call: TRBJ1-2
cdr3_aa: CSVETSRVYTF
cdr3_nt: TGCAGCGTTGAAACTTCCCGAGTCTACACCTTC

d_call: TRBD2
v_call: TRBV30
clone_size: -
j_call: TRBJ2-7
cdr3_aa: CAWMRLANRYEQYF
cdr3_nt: TGTGCCTGGATGAGACTAGCGAACAGATACGAGCAGTACTTC

d_call: -
v_call: TRBV2
clone_size: -
j_call: TRBJ1-2
cdr3_aa: CASSENRENYGYTF
cdr3_nt: TGTGCCAGCAGTGAGAACAGGGAGAACTATGGCTACACCTTC

d_call: TRBD1
v_call: TRBV28
clone_size: -
j_call: TRBJ2-5
cdr3_aa: CASSLLKNRGQETQYF
cdr3_nt: TGTGCCAGCAGTTTACTCAAAAACAGGGGGCAAGAGACCCAGTACTTC

d_call: TRBD1
v_call: TRBV7-9
clone_size: once
j_call: TRBJ1-3
cdr3_aa: CASRQGSAGNTIYF
cdr3_nt: TGTGCCAGCAGACAGGGGTCAGCCGGAAACACCATATATTTT

d_call: TRBD1
v_call: TRBV6-5
clone_size: -
j_call: TRBJ1-6
cdr3_aa: CASSYSPGQINSPLHF
cdr3_nt: TGTGCCAGCAGTTACTCTCCGGGACAGATTAATTCACCCCTCCACTTT

d_call: -
v_call: TRBV5-1
clone_size: few
j_call: TRBJ2-5
cdr3_aa: CASSLASELQTQYF
cdr3_nt: TGCGCCAGCAGCTTGGCTTCCGAGCTCCAGACCCAGTACTTC

d_call: -
v_call: TRBV5-1
clone_size: -
j_call: TRBJ1-1
cdr3_aa: CASSFSQGDTEAFF
cdr3_nt: TGCGCCAGCAGCTTCTCACAGGGTGACACTGAAGCTTTCTTT

d_call: -
v_call: TRBV5-6
clone_size: -
j_call: TRBJ1-2
cdr3_aa: CASSLIGRDYGYTF
cdr3_nt: TGTGCCAGCAGCTTGATTGGCAGGGACTATGGCTACACCTTC

d_call: -
v_call: TRBV7-2
clone_size: -
j_call: TRBJ1-1
cdr3_aa: CASSLAYPGTTNTEAFF
cdr3_nt: TGTGCCAGCAGCTTAGCCTACCCCGGGACAACGAACACTGAAGCTTTCTTT